Following are 26 T cell receptor beta chains from one sample sequenced in a study of cytomegalovirus exposure and HLA in healthy donors. Primers for the PCR totalled 60 Vbeta and 13 Jbeta. Clones were read by immunoSEQ multiplex PCR, and TCRdb kept only the in-frame ones, dropping some. The sample records 150,000 to 200,000 clones, around 88% being singletons. Sample: PBMCs. These receptors all come from a man in his forties or fifties in good health and CMV-seropositive.

This chain uses TRBV27 with TRBJ1-4; D may be TRBD1 (6 bases). V gave up 5 bases and J gave up 8 bases, with 18 bases separating them. The CDR3 is 15 amino acids. CDR1 and CDR2 (germline): MNHEY, SMNVEV (reference sequence). CDR3 loop: CASSRGGGLGEKLFF. Written as DNA, the CDR3 is TGTGCCAGCAGTCGGGGTGGGGGCTTAGGGGAAAAACTGTTTTTT.

The chain has TRBV7-2 and TRBJ1-2; the D gene is possibly TRBD1 (5 bases). With 5 bases removed from V and 5 bases from J, the gap between germline ends came to 15 bases. This CDR3 comprises 14 residues. CDR1 is SGHTA and CDR2 is FQGNSA in the germline V gene. Written as DNA, the CDR3 is TGTGCCAGCAGCCCAGCGGGGCAAGCTTATGGCTACACCTTC. It translates to CASSPAGQAYGYTF.

This clone has just a few counts. This chain joins TRBV9 and TRBJ2-1; 9 nucleotides match TRBD2. Germline values: CDR1 SGDLS, CDR2 YYNGEE. CDR3 length: 16 residues. The V and J ends lost 0 bases and 4 bases, in that order; junction bases with no gene match: 5. CDR3 nucleotide sequence: TGTGCCAGCAGCGTAGCGGCGGGAGGGGGTTACAATGAGCAGTTCTTC. It codes for CASSVAAGGGYNEQFF.

This chain connects TRBV28 to TRBJ1-4; D gene uncertain. The germline V gene encodes CDR1 MDHEN and CDR2 SYDVKM. CDR3 size: 12 residues. The V end was cut by 6 bases, the J end by 11 bases, with 13 bases between. CDR3 nucleotides: TGTGCCAGCAGCTCGCCCCGAGGGAAACTGTTTTTT. This codes for CASSSPRGKLFF.

This chain joins TRBV5-6 and TRBJ1-5; D gene ambiguous. V shed 1 base and J shed 4 bases, with 9 bases lying between them. CDR3 length equals 14 residues. Germline CDR1 is SGHDT and CDR2 is YYEEEE. The CDR3 spells CASSLSSGNQPQHF. The CDR3 DNA is TGTGCCAGCAGCTTGAGTTCGGGAAATCAGCCCCAGCATTTT.

The rearrangement joins TRBV5-1 to TRBJ1-2; 7 nucleotides match TRBD1. The J segment lost 6 bases and the V segment lost 2 bases, leaving 7 bases of the junction unmatched. The CDR3 length is 14 residues. Germline CDR1 is SGHRS and CDR2 is YFSETQ. CDR3 residues: CASSFYRGVDGYTF. DNA of the CDR3: TGCGCCAGCAGCTTTTACAGGGGAGTCGATGGCTACACCTTC.

The chain recombines TRBV27 with TRBJ2-1; possible D gene TRBD1, 6 bases. The CDR3 length is 14 residues. Per germline, CDR1 MNHEY and CDR2 SMNVEV (reference sequence). V dropped 3 bases and J dropped 5 bases, with 11 bases sitting between them. Written as DNA, the CDR3 is TGTGCCAGCAGTTTTTACAGGGACCACAATGAGCAGTTCTTC. As protein: CASSFYRDHNEQFF.

V usage is TRBV27 and J usage is TRBJ2-3; D perhaps matches TRBD2 (6 bases). V shed 5 bases and J shed 10 bases, with 22 bases lying between them. Germline V gene sequence: CDR1 MNHEY, CDR2 SMNVEV (reference sequence). This CDR3 has 15 residues. As DNA, the CDR3 is TGTGCCAGCAGTACCGGGACTTCGCTGGGGGTTTCGCAGTATTTT. Its protein is CASSTGTSLGVSQYF.

The CDR3 protein is CASSSGLNYEQYF. For the CDR3, the DNA is TGTGCCAGCAGCTCGGGACTTAACTACGAGCAGTACTTC. The V and J genes are TRBV5-4 and TRBJ2-7; a possible D gene is TRBD2 (6 bases). Germline V gene lookup returns CDR1 SGHNT and CDR2 YYREEE (reference sequence). The germline V and J ends were trimmed by 3 bases and 3 bases, with 10 bases remaining between them. The CDR3 totals 13 residues.

The chain is built from TRBV25-1 and TRBJ2-7; 9 positions agree with TRBD1. The CDR3 length is 16 residues. Germline V gene lookup returns CDR1 MGHDK and CDR2 SYGVNS. V lost 10 bases, J lost 5 bases, and 18 bases stayed unmatched. The CDR3 spells CATSLHPGQGDNEQYF. In DNA, the CDR3 is TGTGCCACTAGCCTTCACCCGGGACAGGGAGATAACGAGCAGTACTTC.

This rearrangement joins TRBV2 to TRBJ2-7, with 7 bases that match TRBD2. Germline CDR1 SNHLY, CDR2 FYNNEI. After removal of 6 bases from V and 0 bases from J, the junction contained 2 bases not matched to a gene. The length of the CDR3 is 13 residues. CDR3 nucleotide sequence: TGTGCCAGCAGATCTAGCGGCTCCTACGAGCAGTACTTC. It encodes CASRSSGSYEQYF.

J is TRBJ2-1 and V is TRBV29-1; D not resolved. The CDR3 extends over 12 amino acids. Per germline, CDR1 SQVTM and CDR2 ANQGSEA. V lost 5 bases and J lost 0, with 5 bases in between. The CDR3 spells CSVPVSYNEQFF. The CDR3 bases are TGCAGCGTTCCGGTCTCCTACAATGAGCAGTTCTTC.

This clone is a singleton in its sample. The V and J genes are TRBV18 and TRBJ1-1; D call uncertain. There are 13 residues in the CDR3. Trimming shortened V by 3 bases and J by 1 base, and 6 bases separated the two germline ends. CDR1 and CDR2 from the germline V gene are KGHSH and LQKENI. CDR3 bases: TGTGCCAGCTCACCGGTCAGGAACACTGAAGCTTTCTTT. Translated: CASSPVRNTEAFF.

This chain links TRBV13 with TRBJ1-5, with D unclear. The CDR3 consists of 13 residues. The V gene's germline CDR1 is PRHDT and CDR2 FYEKMQ (reference sequence). Trimming took off 0 bases at V and 5 bases at J, with 5 bases between the two ends. This CDR3 is CASSLGEHQPQHF. The DNA for the CDR3 is TGTGCCAGCAGCTTAGGGGAGCATCAGCCCCAGCATTTT.

This chain connects TRBV28 to TRBJ2-2, with 9 bases matching TRBD1. The length of the CDR3 is 14 residues. Trimming removed 5 bases from V and 7 bases from J; junction bases left unmatched: 5. Germline V lookup: CDR1 MDHEN, CDR2 SYDVKM. CDR3 residues: CASSGTGWGGELFF. CDR3 DNA sequence: TGTGCCAGCAGTGGGACAGGGTGGGGCGGGGAGCTGTTTTTT.

The chain links TRBV29-1 to TRBJ2-7; no definite D call. The CDR3 consists of 12 residues. Germline V gene lookup returns CDR1 SQVTM and CDR2 ANQGSEA. Between the trimmed V and J ends, which lost 4 bases and 5 bases, there was a span of 12 bases. This CDR3 is CSVVSTLNEQYF. CDR3 coding DNA: TGCAGCGTTGTGTCTACCCTGAACGAGCAGTACTTC.

The V and J genes are TRBV9 and TRBJ2-7; 8 positions agree with TRBD2. The CDR3 sequence is 15 residues long. Germline CDR1 and CDR2: SGDLS and YYNGEE. V was clipped by 4 bases and J by 5 bases; unmatched bases: 11. The CDR3 loop reads CASSPISGRSNEQYF. The CDR3 nucleotides are TGTGCCAGCAGCCCCATCAGCGGGAGAAGCAACGAGCAGTACTTC.

This clone turned up a few times. This sequence joins TRBV5-1 and TRBJ2-2; D is perhaps TRBD1 (5 bases). Germline CDR1 is SGHRS and CDR2 is YFSETQ. The CDR3 contains 17 residues. Trimming cost V 0 bases and J 0 bases, with 12 bases left between them. In nucleotides, the CDR3 is TGCGCCAGCAGCTTGGGTACGGCACAGGCGAACACCGGGGAGCTGTTTTTT. Translating it yields CASSLGTAQANTGELFF.

The chain has TRBV15 and TRBJ1-4, with D maybe TRBD1 (5 bases). Germline V gene lookup returns CDR1 LNHNV and CDR2 YYDKDF (reference sequence). The CDR3 consists of 13 residues. The V and J ends lost 5 bases and 4 bases respectively, with 8 bases between them. DNA for the CDR3: TGTGCCACCAGCTCAGGGATTAATGAAAAACTGTTTTTT. It translates to CATSSGINEKLFF.

The chain links TRBV2 to TRBJ2-7; 7 bases map to TRBD1. The V and J ends lost 6 bases and 2 bases, in that order; junction bases with no gene match: 4. The CDR3 runs to 13 residues. In germline, CDR1 is SNHLY, CDR2 FYNNEI. The CDR3 is CASRGTVTYEQYF. For the CDR3, the DNA is TGTGCCAGCAGAGGGACAGTAACCTACGAGCAGTACTTC. The variable domain in full, completed from reference TRBV2 and TRBJ2-7, reads EPEVTQTPSHQVTQMGQEVILRCVPISNHLYFYWYRQILGQKVEFLVSFYNNEISEKSEIFDDQFSVERPDGSNFTLKIRSTKLEDSAMYFCASRGTVTYEQYFGPGTRLTVT.

The V and J genes are TRBV6-1 and TRBJ1-3; a possible D gene is TRBD1 (6 bases). Germline V gene lookup returns CDR1 MNHNS and CDR2 SASEGT. The V gene lost 7 bases and the J gene lost 0 bases, with 10 bases spanning the gap. The CDR3 extends over 14 amino acids. The CDR3 DNA reads as TGTGCCAGCAACCGACAGGCCTCTGGAAACACCATATATTTT. Encoded protein: CASNRQASGNTIYF.

The gene calls are TRBV29-1 and TRBJ1-2; D gene unclear. The CDR3 loop spans 11 amino acids. V was pared by 3 bases and J by 8 bases, with 10 bases between. Germline CDR1 reads SQVTM; CDR2 reads ANQGSEA. The CDR3 nucleotides are TGCAGCGTTGATGTCGGGGAAGGCTACACCTTC. Translation gives CSVDVGEGYTF.

This clone was observed once. The gene calls are TRBV18 and TRBJ1-2; D might be TRBD1 (5 bases). Germline CDR1 and CDR2: KGHSH and LQKENI. V lost 1 base, J lost 3 bases, and 9 bases lay in between. The CDR3 loop spans 14 amino acids. The CDR3 coding sequence is TGTGCCAGCTCACCACTCCCCAGGGACTATGGCTACACCTTC. It encodes CASSPLPRDYGYTF.

This clone was found once. This rearrangement joins TRBV15 to TRBJ1-2; 7 nucleotides match TRBD1. V lost 0 bases to trimming and J lost 4 bases; unmatched junction nucleotides: 8. There are 16 residues in the CDR3. Per the germline V gene, CDR1 is LNHNV and CDR2 is YYDKDF (reference sequence). This CDR3 is CATSRDRTGTAYGYTF. The CDR3 bases are TGTGCCACCAGCAGAGATCGAACCGGGACAGCCTATGGCTACACCTTC.

This chain links TRBV7-9 with TRBJ2-7; D unresolved. CDR3 length equals 15 residues. V lost 1 base and J lost 0, with 10 bases in between. Germline-derived CDR1 and CDR2 are SEHNR and FQNEAQ (reference sequence). The CDR3 coding sequence is TGTGCCAGCAGCTTAGGGCACACAAGCTCCTACGAGCAGTACTTC. Its translation is CASSLGHTSSYEQYF. The entire variable domain, with the rest obtained from reference TRBV7-9 and TRBJ2-7, is as follows: DTGVSQNPRHKITKRGQNVTFRCDPISEHNRLYWYRQTLGQGPEFLTYFQNEAQLEKSRLLSDRFSAERPKGSFSTLEIQRTEQGDSAMYLCASSLGHTSSYEQYFGPGTRLTVT.

Points on this clone: The sample carries other DNA sequences with the same CDR3. V is TRBV18 and J is TRBJ2-1, with 9 bases matching TRBD1. With 3 bases clipped from V and 3 bases from J, the junction kept 3 bases outside the gene matches. The CDR3 loop spans 15 amino acids. CDR1 is KGHSH and CDR2 is LQKENI in the germline V gene. Written as DNA, the CDR3 is TGTGCCAGCTCACCGCCGGGACAGGGCTACAATGAGCAGTTCTTC. Its protein product is CASSPPGQGYNEQFF.